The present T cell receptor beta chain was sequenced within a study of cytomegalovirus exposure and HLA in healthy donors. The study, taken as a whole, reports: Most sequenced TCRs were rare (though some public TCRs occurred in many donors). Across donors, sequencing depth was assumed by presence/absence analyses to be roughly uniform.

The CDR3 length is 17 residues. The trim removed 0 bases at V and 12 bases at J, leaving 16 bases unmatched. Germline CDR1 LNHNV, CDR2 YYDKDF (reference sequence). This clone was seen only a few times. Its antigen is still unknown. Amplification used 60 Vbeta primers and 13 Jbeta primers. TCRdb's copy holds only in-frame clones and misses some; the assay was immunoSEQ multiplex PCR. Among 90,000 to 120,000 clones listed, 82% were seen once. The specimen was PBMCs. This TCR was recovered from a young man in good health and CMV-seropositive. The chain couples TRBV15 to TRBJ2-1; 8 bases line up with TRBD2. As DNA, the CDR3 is TGTGCCACCAGCAGAGAGGGGGGCAGCGGGGGCCGAGGGGGGCAGTTCTTC. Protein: CATSREGGSGGRGGQFF. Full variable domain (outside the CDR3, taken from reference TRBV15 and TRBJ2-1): DAMVIQNPRYQVTQFGKPVTLSCSQTLNHNVMYWYQQKSSQAPKLLFHYYDKDFNNEADTPDNFQSRRPNTSFCFLDIRSPGLGDTAMYLCATSREGGSGGRGGQFFGPGTRLTVL.